This T cell receptor (beta chain) comes out of a study of T cell changes during pregnancy in multiple sclerosis. Using immunoSEQ multiplex PCR, the repertoire was profiled, and TCRdb retains in-frame clones only, with some absent. Among about 55,000 clones listed, about 90% were seen once. The TCR sequence derives from a female donor with multiple sclerosis, enrolled in a pregnancy study. The sample consisted of CD4+ T cells from peripheral blood mononuclear cells, taken in the first trimester of pregnancy.

The DNA of the CDR3 is TGTGCCAGCAGCCCTGGCCCGACACCACGCTATGGCTACACCTTC. It codes for CASSPGPTPRYGYTF. The chain carries TRBV5-6 and TRBJ1-2; D ambiguous. V was cut by 4 bases and J by 4 bases, with 17 bases left in between. The V gene's germline CDR1 is SGHDT and CDR2 YYEEEE. This CDR3 region has 15 residues.